This T cell receptor (beta chain) was retrieved from a study of CD8 T cells in Susac syndrome. The study's findings and limits: TCR sequencing and HLA analysis covered a relatively small number of individuals.

Reverse transcription of about 0.45 to 1 ug RNA used random hexamers. TCRdb passed the immunoSEQ multiplex PCR reads through MiXCR, listing each CDR3 protein once. The data show 95,000 or so distinct CDR3 sequences, with approximately 95% seen just once and 0.3% to 0.4% held by the top ten. Trimming removed 5 bases from V and 0 bases from J, with 16 bases in between. The CDR3 has 16 residues. Germline CDR1 reads LNHDA; CDR2 reads SQIVND (reference sequence). Negative isolation yielded the CD8+ and CD4+ T cells, while FACS enriched the TEMRA cells. As for this clonotype: Its target is not known.

This chain links TRBV19 with TRBJ1-1; TRBD1 is a possible D gene (6 bases). Sequencing was performed on CD8+ T cells from PBMCs. The sequence was collected from a human donor in good health. The CDR3 reads CASSPGAGDMNTEAFF. CDR3 coding DNA: TGTGCCAGTAGTCCTGGGGCAGGGGATATGAACACTGAAGCTTTCTTT.